A single sample gave rise to the 19 T cell receptor beta chains below, sequenced in a study of blood T cell repertoires in COVID-19. Only in-frame clones appear in the TCRdb table, and some are missing; sequencing was by immunoSEQ multiplex PCR. Among around 280,000 clones listed, around nine tenths were seen once. The sequencing sample was made of peripheral blood. These TCRs come from a woman aged 30 to 39 with COVID-19, enrolled during active disease.

The chain links TRBV7-2 to TRBJ2-3; 8 bases map to TRBD1. This CDR3 contains 13 residues. Trimming took 5 bases from V and 7 from J; bases not matched to a gene: 5. CDR1 and CDR2 from the germline V gene are SGHTA and FQGNSA. The CDR3 DNA follows: TGTGCCAGCAGCGAACGGACAGGGAATACGCAGTATTTT. Translating it yields CASSERTGNTQYF.

The V and J genes are TRBV30 and TRBJ2-7; D ambiguous. The CDR3 length is 13 residues. Germline assignment: CDR1 GTSNPN and CDR2 SVGIG (reference sequence). Trimming took 0 bases from V and 7 from J, leaving 13 bases between them. CDR3: CAWSVIESSEQYF. DNA of the CDR3: TGTGCCTGGAGTGTAATAGAGTCGAGTGAGCAGTACTTC.

V usage is TRBV4-3 and J usage is TRBJ2-3; tentative D call: TRBD2 (5 bases). The V gene lost 2 bases and the J gene lost 0 bases, with 6 bases spanning the gap. Germline V CDR1 and CDR2: LGHNA, YSLEER. This CDR3 spans 14 amino acids. The chain's CDR3 is CASSQWTSTDTQYF. The CDR3, as DNA: TGCGCCAGCAGCCAATGGACTAGCACAGATACGCAGTATTTT.

J is TRBJ2-3 and V is TRBV29-1; D is possibly TRBD2 (6 bases). With 4 bases removed from V and 5 bases from J, the gap between germline ends came to 16 bases. The CDR3 is 14 residues long. The germline gives CDR1 SQVTM, CDR2 ANQGSEA. CDR3 coding DNA: TGCAGCGTTGCGGAGGGTCCCCGGGGAGATACGCAGTATTTT. Translating it yields CSVAEGPRGDTQYF.

The chain recombines TRBV28 with TRBJ2-7, with D uncertain. Germline V gene lookup returns CDR1 MDHEN and CDR2 SYDVKM. V was cut by 4 bases and J by 0 bases, with 7 bases left in between. CDR3 length: 13 amino acids. The CDR3 sequence is CASSWATSYEQYF. CDR3 in DNA: TGTGCCAGCAGTTGGGCCACCTCCTACGAGCAGTACTTC. The variable domain in full, completed from reference TRBV28 and TRBJ2-7, reads DVKVTQSSRYLVKRTGEKVFLECVQDMDHENMFWYRQDPGLGLRLIYFSYDVKMKEKGDIPEGYSVSREKKERFSLILESASTNQTSMYLCASSWATSYEQYFGPGTRLTVT.

The chain recombines TRBV20-1 with TRBJ2-1; the D call may be TRBD1 or TRBD2 (5 bases each). Germline CDR1 DFQATT, CDR2 SNEGSKA (reference sequence). V dropped 3 bases and J dropped 10 bases, with 16 bases sitting between them. The length of the CDR3 is 13 residues. CDR3 sequence (DNA): TGCAGTGCTAGTGGGGCTTCGGGAAACGAGCAGTTCTTC. Translated, it gives CSASGASGNEQFF.

The CDR3 spells CASRLAGSTDTQYF. The CDR3 region has the DNA TGTGCCAGCAGACTAGCGGGAAGCACAGATACGCAGTATTTT. The chain recombines TRBV27 with TRBJ2-3; 10 nucleotides agree with TRBD2. Germline-derived CDR1 and CDR2 are MNHEY and SMNVEV (reference sequence). V was pared by 6 bases and J by 0 bases, with 0 bases of the junction left unmatched. The CDR3 runs to 14 residues.

The rearrangement links TRBV6-2 or TRBV6-3 to TRBJ2-1, with 11 positions matching TRBD2. Germline V gives CDR1 MNHEY, CDR2 SVGEGT. The CDR3 sequence is 16 residues long. V shed 4 bases, J shed 12 bases, and the junction held 14 bases outside the gene matches. The CDR3 DNA is TGTGCCAGCAGTTCGCCTCGACTAGCGGGATTCCAGGGGCAGTTCTTC. Amino acid sequence: CASSSPRLAGFQGQFF.

The CDR3 nucleotides read TGTGCCACCAGCCCAGGGGGCCGGGGCAATCAGCCCCAGCATTTT. Translation gives CATSPGGRGNQPQHF. The chain recombines TRBV24-1 with TRBJ1-5, with 8 bases lining up with TRBD1. This CDR3 has 15 amino acids. With V trimmed by 7 bases and J by 2 bases, 6 bases remained unmatched. Germline V gene data show CDR1 as KGHDR and CDR2 as SFDVKD.

CDR3 sequence (DNA): TGTGCCAGCAGTGATTACCCAGGGGGCTCCTACAATGAGCAGTTCTTC. Encoded protein: CASSDYPGGSYNEQFF. The V call is TRBV25-1, the J call TRBJ2-1; TRBD1 agrees at 7 bases. CDR3 length equals 16 residues. The germline gives CDR1 MGHDK, CDR2 SYGVNS. The J segment lost 0 bases and the V segment lost 3 bases, leaving 5 bases of the junction unmatched.

This sequence joins TRBV4-3 and TRBJ2-7, with a weak D call TRBD1 (5 bases). Per the germline V gene, CDR1 is LGHNA and CDR2 is YSLEER. The V and J ends lost 4 bases and 4 bases respectively, with 11 bases between them. The CDR3 consists of 13 residues. DNA for the CDR3: TGCGCCAGCAGCCGGGGAAAGGGGTACGAGCAGTACTTC. Protein: CASSRGKGYEQYF.

The chain couples TRBV6-5 to TRBJ2-1; 7 positions agree with TRBD2. V lost 5 bases, J lost 3 bases, and 4 bases stayed unmatched. This CDR3 spans 14 amino acids. Germline CDR1 MNHEY, CDR2 SVGAGI. CDR3 DNA: TGTGCCAGCAGTCGGGGGGAGGTCTACAATGAGCAGTTCTTC. Protein sequence: CASSRGEVYNEQFF.

The chain uses TRBV7-9 and TRBJ1-2, with TRBD1 matching 9 bases. The CDR3 runs 14 residues. Germline-derived CDR1 and CDR2 are SEHNR and FQNEAQ (reference sequence). V dropped 3 bases and J dropped 4; count of bases not matched to a gene: 3. The CDR3 reads CASSFQTGGYGYTF. The DNA for the CDR3 is TGTGCCAGCAGCTTCCAGACAGGGGGCTATGGCTACACCTTC.

The chain joins TRBV6-6 to TRBJ2-1; maybe TRBD2 (6 bases). Looked up from germline, CDR1 is MNHNY and CDR2 is SVGAGI (reference sequence). V was trimmed by 2 bases and J by 5 bases, leaving 13 bases between them. The CDR3 runs to 15 residues. CDR3 protein: CASSYGGGGDNEQFF. The CDR3 nucleotides are TGTGCCAGCAGTTACGGTGGAGGCGGGGACAATGAGCAGTTCTTC.

This clone showed up just once. The CDR3 is CASSLAGLNEQFF. For the CDR3, the DNA is TGTGCCAGCAGCTTAGCGGGACTCAATGAGCAGTTCTTC. The V call is TRBV7-8, the J call TRBJ2-1; tentatively, D is TRBD2 (6 bases). V lost 0 bases to trimming and J lost 6 bases, with 6 bases between them. Germline lookup yields CDR1 SGHVS and CDR2 FQNEAQ. The CDR3 spans 13 residues.

This clone was detected a few times. The V gene is TRBV4-3, the J gene TRBJ1-6, with D possibly TRBD1 on 5 matching bases. CDR3 length equals 14 residues. CDR1 and CDR2 (germline): LGHNA, YSLEER. Trimming removed 3 bases from V and 10 bases from J, with 13 bases in between. CDR3 amino acids: CASSHLGGESPLHF. CDR3 DNA: TGCGCCAGCAGCCACCTTGGGGGGGAATCACCCCTCCACTTT.

The V gene is TRBV6-2 or TRBV6-3, the J gene TRBJ2-7; tentatively, D is TRBD1 (6 bases). CDR1 and CDR2 from the germline V gene are MNHEY and SVGEGT. V was cut by 5 bases and J by 3 bases, with 8 bases left in between. The CDR3 totals 12 residues. CDR3 sequence (DNA): TGTGCCAGCAGTCAGGGGCACTACGAGCAGTACTTC. This sequence encodes CASSQGHYEQYF.

This clone was observed once. The V and J genes are TRBV29-1 and TRBJ2-5; D call uncertain. V was pared by 3 bases and J by 1 base, with 15 bases between. The germline CDR1 and CDR2 sequences are SQVTM and ANQGSEA. CDR3 length equals 15 residues. The CDR3 region has the DNA TGCAGCGTTGAGGCGGTCCGCGGCTCCCAAGAGACCCAGTACTTC. This encodes CSVEAVRGSQETQYF.

This clone showed up just once. The V and J genes are TRBV5-5 and TRBJ1-1, with TRBD1 matching over 8 bases. The J segment lost 0 bases and the V segment lost 3 bases, leaving 4 bases of the junction unmatched. This CDR3 spans 15 amino acids. Per germline, CDR1 SGHKS and CDR2 YYEKEE (reference sequence). Written as DNA, the CDR3 is TGTGCCAGCAGCTCGGGGACAGGATTGAACACTGAAGCTTTCTTT. This translates into CASSSGTGLNTEAFF.